The present TCR beta chain was sequenced within a study of blood T cells in healthy people across ages. Remarks on this clonotype: At one end, the junction sequence differs from germline, possibly due to a read error.

A J-beta primer mix and a sample-barcoded 5' primer were used in a second PCR of about 7 to 12 cycles. A template-switch adaptor that had 12 random nucleotides put a tag on each cDNA molecule. Using its own MiXCR run on the 5' RACE reads, TCRdb lists one record per CDR3 protein. The sample includes some 1.4 million distinct CDR3 sequences, roughly 40% of them seen just once. Germline CDR1 MNHEY, CDR2 SMNVEV (reference sequence). This CDR3 region has 17 residues. Isolated per sample were at least 6 million PBMCs. Sequencing was done on a sample of blood. This chain connects TRBV27 to TRBJ2-7, with D perhaps assigned TRBD1 or TRBD2 (6 bases each). The clonotype originates from a woman aged 18-35 years in good health. The CDR3 DNA reads as TGTGCCAGCAGTTTAACGGTTAGGGGGGCCGGCTCCTACGAGCAGTACTTT. It encodes CASSLTVRGAGSYEQYF.